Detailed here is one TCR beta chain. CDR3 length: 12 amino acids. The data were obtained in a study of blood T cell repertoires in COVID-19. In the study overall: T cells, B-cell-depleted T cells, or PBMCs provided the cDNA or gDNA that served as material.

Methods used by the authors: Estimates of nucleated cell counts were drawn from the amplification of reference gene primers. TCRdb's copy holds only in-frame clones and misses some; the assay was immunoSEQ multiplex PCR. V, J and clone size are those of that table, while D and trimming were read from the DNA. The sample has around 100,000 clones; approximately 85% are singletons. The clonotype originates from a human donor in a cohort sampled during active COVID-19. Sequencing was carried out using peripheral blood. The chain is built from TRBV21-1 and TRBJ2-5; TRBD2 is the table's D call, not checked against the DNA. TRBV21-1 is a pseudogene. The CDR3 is CASSKASETQYF. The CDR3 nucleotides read TGTGCCAGCAGCAAAGCGAGCGAGACCCAGTACTTC.